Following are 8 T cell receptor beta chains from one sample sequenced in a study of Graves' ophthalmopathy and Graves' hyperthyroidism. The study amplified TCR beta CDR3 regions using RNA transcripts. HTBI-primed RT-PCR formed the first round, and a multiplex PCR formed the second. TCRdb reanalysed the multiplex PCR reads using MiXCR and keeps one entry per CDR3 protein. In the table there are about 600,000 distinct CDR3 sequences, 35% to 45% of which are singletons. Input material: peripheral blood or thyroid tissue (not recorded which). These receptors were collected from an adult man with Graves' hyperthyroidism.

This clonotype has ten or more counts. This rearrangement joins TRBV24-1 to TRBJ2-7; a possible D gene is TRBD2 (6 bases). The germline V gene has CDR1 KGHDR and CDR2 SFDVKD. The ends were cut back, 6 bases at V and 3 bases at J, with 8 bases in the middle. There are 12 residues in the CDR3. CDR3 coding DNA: TGTGCCACCAGTCAGGAGGGCTACGAGCAGTACTTC. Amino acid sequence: CATSQEGYEQYF.

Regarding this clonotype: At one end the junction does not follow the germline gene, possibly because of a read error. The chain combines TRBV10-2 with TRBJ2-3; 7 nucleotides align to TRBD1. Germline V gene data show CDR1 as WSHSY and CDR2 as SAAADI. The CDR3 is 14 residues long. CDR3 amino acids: CASSESGGTDTQYF. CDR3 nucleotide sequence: TGCGCCAGCAGTGAGTCAGGGGGCACGGATACGCAGTATTTT.

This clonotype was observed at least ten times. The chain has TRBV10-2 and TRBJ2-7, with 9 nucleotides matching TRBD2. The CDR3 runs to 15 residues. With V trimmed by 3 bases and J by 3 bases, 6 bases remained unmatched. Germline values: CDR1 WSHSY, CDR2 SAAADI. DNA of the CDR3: TGCGCCAGCAGTGACCCGACTAGCGGACTCTACGAGCAGTACTTC. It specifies CASSDPTSGLYEQYF.

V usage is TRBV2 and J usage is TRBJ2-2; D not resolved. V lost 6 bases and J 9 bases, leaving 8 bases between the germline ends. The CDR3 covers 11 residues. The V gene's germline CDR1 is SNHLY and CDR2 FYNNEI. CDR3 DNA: TGTGCCAGCAGCTCTACATGGGAGCTGTTTTTT. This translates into CASSSTWELFF.

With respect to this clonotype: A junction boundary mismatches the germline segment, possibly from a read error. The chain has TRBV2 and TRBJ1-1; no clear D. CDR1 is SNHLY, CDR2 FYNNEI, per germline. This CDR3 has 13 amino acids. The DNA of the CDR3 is TGTGCCAGCAGTGGGCTACGGGTCACTGGAGCTTTCTTT. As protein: CASSGLRVTGAFF.

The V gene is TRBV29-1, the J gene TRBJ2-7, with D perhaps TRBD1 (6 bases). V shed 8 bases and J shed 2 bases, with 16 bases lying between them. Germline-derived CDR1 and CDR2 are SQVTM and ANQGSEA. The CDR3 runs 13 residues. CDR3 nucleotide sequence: TGCAGCAGTGAGGACAGTAAGCCCTACGAGCAGTACTTC. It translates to CSSEDSKPYEQYF.

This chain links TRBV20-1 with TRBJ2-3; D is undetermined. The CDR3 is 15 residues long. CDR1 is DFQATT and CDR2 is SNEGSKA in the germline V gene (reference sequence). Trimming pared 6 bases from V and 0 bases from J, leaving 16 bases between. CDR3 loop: CSATLRSGSTDTQYF. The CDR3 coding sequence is TGCAGTGCAACCCTAAGGAGTGGTAGCACAGATACGCAGTATTTT.

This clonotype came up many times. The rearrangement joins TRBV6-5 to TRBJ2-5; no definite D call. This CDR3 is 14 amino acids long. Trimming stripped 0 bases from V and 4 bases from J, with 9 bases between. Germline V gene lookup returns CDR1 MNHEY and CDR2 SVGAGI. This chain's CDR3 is CASSYSRHPETQYF. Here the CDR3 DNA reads TGTGCCAGCAGTTACTCGCGACATCCAGAGACCCAGTACTTC.